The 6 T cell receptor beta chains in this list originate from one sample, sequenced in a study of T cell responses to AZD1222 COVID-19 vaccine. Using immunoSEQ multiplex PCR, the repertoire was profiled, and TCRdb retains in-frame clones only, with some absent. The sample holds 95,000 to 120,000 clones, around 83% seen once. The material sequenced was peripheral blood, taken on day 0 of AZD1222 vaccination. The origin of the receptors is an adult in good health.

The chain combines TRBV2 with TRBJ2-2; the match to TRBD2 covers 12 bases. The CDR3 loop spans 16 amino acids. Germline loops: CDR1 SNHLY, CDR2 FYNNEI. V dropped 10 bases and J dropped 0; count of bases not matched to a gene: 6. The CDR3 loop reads CANHRLAGANTGELFF. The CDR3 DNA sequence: TGTGCCAACCACAGACTAGCGGGGGCGAACACCGGGGAGCTGTTTTTT. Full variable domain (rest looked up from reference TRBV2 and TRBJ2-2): EPEVTQTPSHQVTQMGQEVILRCVPISNHLYFYWYRQILGQKVEFLVSFYNNEISEKSEIFDDQFSVERPDGSNFTLKIRSTKLEDSAMYFCANHRLAGANTGELFFGEGSRLTVL.

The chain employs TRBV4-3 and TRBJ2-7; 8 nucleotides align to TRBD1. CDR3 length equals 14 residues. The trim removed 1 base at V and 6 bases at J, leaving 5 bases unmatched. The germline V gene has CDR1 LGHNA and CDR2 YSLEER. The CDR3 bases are TGCGCCAGCAGCCAAGGGCAGGGGGCCGGCGAGCAGTACTTC. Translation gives CASSQGQGAGEQYF.

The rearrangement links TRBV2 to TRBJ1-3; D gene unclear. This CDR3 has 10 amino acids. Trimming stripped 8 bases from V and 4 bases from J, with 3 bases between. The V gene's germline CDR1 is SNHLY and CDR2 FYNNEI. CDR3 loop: CASGGNTIYF. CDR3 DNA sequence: TGTGCCAGCGGCGGAAACACCATATATTTT.

The CDR3 bases are TGTGCCAGCAGCCAGAACCGGGGGGGCCTGGAGACCCAGTACTTC. Protein sequence: CASSQNRGGLETQYF. The chain couples TRBV3-1 (or the pseudogene TRBV3-2) to TRBJ2-5; TRBD2 matches at 8 bases. Per germline, CDR1 LGHDT and CDR2 YNNKEL (reference sequence). The CDR3 is 15 amino acids. V shed 3 bases and J 5 bases; nucleotides not matched to a gene: 8.

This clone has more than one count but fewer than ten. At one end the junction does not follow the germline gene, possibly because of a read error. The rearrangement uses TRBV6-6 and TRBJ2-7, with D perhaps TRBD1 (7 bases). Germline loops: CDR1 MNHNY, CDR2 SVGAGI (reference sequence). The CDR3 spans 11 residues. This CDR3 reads CASVGAAGQNF. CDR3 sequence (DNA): TGTGCCAGCGTAGGGGCCGCGGGACAGAACTTC.

The CDR3 sequence: CATAGTGELFF. The CDR3 DNA reads TGTGCCACAGCGGGGACAGGGGAGCTGTTTTTT. The chain uses TRBV2 and TRBJ2-2; a possible D gene is TRBD2 (7 bases). The CDR3 extends over 11 amino acids. Germline V lookup: CDR1 SNHLY, CDR2 FYNNEI. Between the trimmed V and J ends, which lost 10 bases and 8 bases, there was a span of 11 bases.